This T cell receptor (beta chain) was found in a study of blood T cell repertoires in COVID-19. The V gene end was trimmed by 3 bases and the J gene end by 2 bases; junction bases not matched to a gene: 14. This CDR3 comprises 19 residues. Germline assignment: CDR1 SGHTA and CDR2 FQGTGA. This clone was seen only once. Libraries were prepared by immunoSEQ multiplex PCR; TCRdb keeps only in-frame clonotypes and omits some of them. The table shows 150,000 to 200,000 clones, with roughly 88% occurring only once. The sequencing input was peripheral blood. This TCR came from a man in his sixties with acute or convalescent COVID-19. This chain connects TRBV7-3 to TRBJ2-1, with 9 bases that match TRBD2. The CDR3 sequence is CASSFHFGSGRGTYNEQFF. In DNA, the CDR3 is TGTGCCAGCAGCTTCCACTTTGGTAGCGGGAGAGGCACCTACAATGAGCAGTTCTTC.